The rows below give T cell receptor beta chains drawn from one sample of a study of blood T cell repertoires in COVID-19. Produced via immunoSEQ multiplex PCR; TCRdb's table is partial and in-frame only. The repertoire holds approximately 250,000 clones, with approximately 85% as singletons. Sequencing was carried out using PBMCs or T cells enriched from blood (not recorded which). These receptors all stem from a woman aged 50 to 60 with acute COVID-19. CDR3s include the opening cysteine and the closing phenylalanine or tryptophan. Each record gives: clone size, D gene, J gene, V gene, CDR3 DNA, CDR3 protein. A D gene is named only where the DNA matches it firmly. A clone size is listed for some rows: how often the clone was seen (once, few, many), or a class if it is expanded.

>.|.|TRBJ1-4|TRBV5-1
TGCGCCAGCAGCCCCGCGGACTCTAATGAAAAACTGTTTTTT
CASSPADSNEKLFF
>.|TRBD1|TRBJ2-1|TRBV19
TGTGCCAGTAGTAGGGGGACAGGTAACAATGAGCAGTTCTTC
CASSRGTGNNEQFF
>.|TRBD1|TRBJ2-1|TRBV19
TGTGCCAGTAGTCGACAGGGACGATACAATGAGCAGTTCTTC
CASSRQGRYNEQFF
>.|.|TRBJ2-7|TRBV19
TGTGCCAGTAGTATTTCAGGGGCTGACTACGAGCAGTACTTC
CASSISGADYEQYF
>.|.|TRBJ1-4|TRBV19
TGTGCCAGTCGATGGGGGCGCGAGGGGGAAAAACTGTTTTTT
CASRWGREGEKLFF
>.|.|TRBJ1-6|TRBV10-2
TGCGCCAGCAGAGAAGACAGCTATAATTCACCCCTCCACTTT
CASREDSYNSPLHF
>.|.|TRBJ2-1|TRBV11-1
TGTGCCAGCAGGCTCGAGGAGTTGAGCAATGAGCAGTTCTTC
CASRLEELSNEQFF
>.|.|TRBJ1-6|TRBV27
TGTGCCAGCACCGCAGGGGACTATAATTCACCCCTCCACTTT
CASTAGDYNSPLHF
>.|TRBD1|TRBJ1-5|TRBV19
TGTGCCAGTAGTATCACCCCCGGGACAGGGGTTGGTCAGCCCCAGCATTTT
CASSITPGTGVGQPQHF
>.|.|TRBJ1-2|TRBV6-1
TGTGTCAGCAGTGAAGTGGGGGGGGGTGGCTATGGCTACACCTTC
CVSSEVGGGGYGYTF
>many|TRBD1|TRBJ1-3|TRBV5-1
TGCGCCAGCAGCTTGGGGACAGGGGCCCTTCTCTCTGGAAACACCATATATTTT
CASSLGTGALLSGNTIYF
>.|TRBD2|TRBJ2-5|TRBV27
TGTGCCAGCAGTTCCCGGGAGGCAGGGAAGGAGACCCAGTACTTC
CASSSREAGKETQYF
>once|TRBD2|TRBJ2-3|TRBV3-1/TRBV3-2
TGTGCCAGCAGCCCCCGGAGCGGGGTGACAGATACGCAGTATTTT
CASSPRSGVTDTQYF
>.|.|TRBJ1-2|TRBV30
TGTGCCTGGACCTCACTTAAGGTCCCGAGGTATGGCTACACCTTC
CAWTSLKVPRYGYTF
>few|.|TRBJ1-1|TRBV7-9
TGTGCCAGCAGCTATGAGCGGGGCGGTGAAGCTTTCTTT
CASSYERGGEAFF
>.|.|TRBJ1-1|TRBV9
TGTGCCAGCAGCATAGTACAGGGCGAGACTGAAGCTTTCTTT
CASSIVQGETEAFF
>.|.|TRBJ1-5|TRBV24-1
TGTGCCACCAGTGCCCTTGGGGGGTTCGGTCGCAATCAGCCCCAGCATTTT
CATSALGGFGRNQPQHF
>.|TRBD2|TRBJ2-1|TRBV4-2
TGTGCCAGCAGCCAGGGGACTAGCGGGGGGGAGGACAATGAGCAGTTCTTC
CASSQGTSGGEDNEQFF
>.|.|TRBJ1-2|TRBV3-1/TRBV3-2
TGTGCCACCTCCGACTCGGGATTCCGGCTGGGCGGCTACACCTTC
CATSDSGFRLGGYTF
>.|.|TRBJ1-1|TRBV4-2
TGTGCCAGCAGCCAGAGCAGGGGAAGTACTGAAGCTTTCTTT
CASSQSRGSTEAFF